This TCR beta chain originates from a study of long-term antiretroviral therapy in people with HIV. Germline V gene data show CDR1 as SGHNT and CDR2 as YYREEE (reference sequence). The CDR3 is made up of 15 amino acids. With V trimmed by 4 bases and J by 5 bases, 2 bases remained unmatched. The immunoSEQ assay was v3.0, run at survey level. Some clones are missing from TCRdb's copy, which holds only in-frame ones; the method was immunoSEQ multiplex PCR. This sample carries approximately 16,000 clones, approximately 85% of them seen once, and the ten largest clones take about 5.2%. Study-level points and caveats: Clones showing expansion before ART dominated the repertoire at all time points. On ART adherence, viral resistance or therapy changes, no data were available. Even long-term ART left TRB diversity below transplant donor controls, despite gains.

Notes on this clone: Antigen specificity is unknown.

V usage is TRBV5-4 and J usage is TRBJ2-2, with 13 bases that match TRBD2. The sample was unsorted PBMCs, taken 0.5 years after starting antiretroviral therapy. This clonotype originated in a woman in her thirties or forties with HIV. The CDR3 protein is CASSKGLAGTGELFF. The CDR3 DNA reads as TGTGCCAGCAGCAAGGGACTAGCGGGGACCGGGGAGCTGTTTTTT.